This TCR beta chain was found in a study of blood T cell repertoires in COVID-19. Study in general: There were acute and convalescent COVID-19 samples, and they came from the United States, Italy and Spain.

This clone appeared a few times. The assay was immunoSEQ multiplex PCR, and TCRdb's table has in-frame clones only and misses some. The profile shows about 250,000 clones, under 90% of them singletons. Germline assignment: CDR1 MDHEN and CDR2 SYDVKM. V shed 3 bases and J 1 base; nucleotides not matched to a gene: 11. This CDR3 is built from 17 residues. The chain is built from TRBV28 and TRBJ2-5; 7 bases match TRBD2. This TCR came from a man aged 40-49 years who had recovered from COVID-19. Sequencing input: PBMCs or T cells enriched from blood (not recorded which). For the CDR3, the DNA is TGTGCCAGCAGTTTTCTAGGGCTAGCGGAGGCCCAAGAGACCCAGTACTTC. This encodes CASSFLGLAEAQETQYF.